Shown below are 27 T cell receptor beta chains from a single sample sequenced in a study of T cell responses to AZD1222 COVID-19 vaccine. TCRdb's table, derived via immunoSEQ multiplex PCR, lists solely in-frame clones and lacks some. The table has around 150,000 clones, more than 85% seen once. The sequencing used peripheral blood, collected 28 days after the second AZD1222 dose. These receptors were collected from an adult who received the AZD1222 COVID-19 vaccine.

The chain couples TRBV3-1 (or the pseudogene TRBV3-2) to TRBJ1-6, with D perhaps matching TRBD1 (6 bases). Trimming took off 3 bases at V and 7 bases at J, with 19 bases between the two ends. CDR1 and CDR2 from the germline V gene are LGHDT and YNNKEL (reference sequence). The CDR3 totals 17 residues. CDR3 residues: CASSQVGGLTVNSPLHF. Here the CDR3 DNA reads TGTGCCAGCAGCCAGGTGGGGGGGCTAACGGTGAATTCACCCCTCCACTTT.

J is TRBJ1-5 and V is TRBV28; tentative D call: TRBD1 (6 bases). The germline V gene encodes CDR1 MDHEN and CDR2 SYDVKM. The CDR3 runs 15 residues. Trimming cost V 4 bases and J 3 bases, with 13 bases left between them. As DNA, the CDR3 is TGTGCCAGCAGTTCTCCAGGGGTAAACAATCAGCCCCAGCATTTT. It is translated as CASSSPGVNNQPQHF. Full variable domain (remainder filled in from reference TRBV28 and TRBJ1-5): DVKVTQSSRYLVKRTGEKVFLECVQDMDHENMFWYRQDPGLGLRLIYFSYDVKMKEKGDIPEGYSVSREKKERFSLILESASTNQTSMYLCASSSPGVNNQPQHFGDGTRLSIL.

This sequence joins TRBV21-1 and TRBJ2-7; TRBD1 is the table's D call, not checked against the DNA. TRBV21-1 represents a pseudogene. CDR3 length: 16 residues. CDR3 coding DNA: TGTGCCAGCAGCAAAACCGGACAGGGGATCTTATACGAGCAGTACTTC. This codes for CASSKTGQGILYEQYF.

V usage is TRBV9 and J usage is TRBJ1-1; D unresolved. In germline, CDR1 is SGDLS, CDR2 YYNGEE. Trimming removed 0 bases from V and 2 bases from J, with 17 bases in between. This CDR3 contains 17 residues. The CDR3 here is CASSVVEGVAANTEAFF. The CDR3 DNA sequence: TGTGCCAGCAGCGTAGTCGAGGGAGTCGCCGCTAACACTGAAGCTTTCTTT. Combining the CDR3 with reference TRBV9 and TRBJ1-1 gives the whole variable domain DSGVTQTPKHLITATGQRVTLRCSPRSGDLSVYWYQQSLDQGLQFLIQYYNGEERAKGNILERFSAQQFPDLHSELNLSSLELGDSALYFCASSVVEGVAANTEAFFGQGTRLTVV.

This clone has more than one count but fewer than ten. CDR3 nucleotides: TGTGCCAGCAGGACCGGCTACTATGGCTACACCTTC. Residues: CASRTGYYGYTF. The V gene is TRBV27, the J gene TRBJ1-2, with no clear D. From germline, CDR1 is MNHEY and CDR2 SMNVEV (reference sequence). The CDR3 is 12 amino acids. Trimming left V 6 bases short and J 3 bases short, with 8 bases between.

V usage is TRBV9 and J usage is TRBJ1-3; D is unclear. The CDR3 loop spans 17 amino acids. From germline, CDR1 is SGDLS and CDR2 YYNGEE. Trimming removed 4 bases from V and 0 bases from J, with 17 bases in between. The CDR3 loop is CASSPRLDGPSGNTIYF. The CDR3 nucleotides are TGTGCCAGCAGCCCCCGATTGGACGGACCCTCTGGAAACACCATATATTTT.

This clone was recorded once. The rearrangement links TRBV2 to TRBJ1-5; D unresolved. The CDR3 is made up of 14 amino acids. V was shortened by 1 base and J by 3 bases, with 7 bases between the two germline ends. Germline CDR1 SNHLY, CDR2 FYNNEI. The CDR3 here is CASSEGTANQPQHF. CDR3 nucleotides: TGTGCCAGCAGTGAAGGAACGGCCAATCAGCCCCAGCATTTT. The complete variable domain, with remaining parts taken from reference TRBV2 and TRBJ1-5, reads EPEVTQTPSHQVTQMGQEVILRCVPISNHLYFYWYRQILGQKVEFLVSFYNNEISEKSEIFDDQFSVERPDGSNFTLKIRSTKLEDSAMYFCASSEGTANQPQHFGDGTRLSIL.

The rearrangement links TRBV29-1 to TRBJ2-3, with a weak D call TRBD1 (6 bases). Trimming removed 5 bases from V and 1 base from J, with 10 bases in between. Looked up from germline, CDR1 is SQVTM and CDR2 is ANQGSEA. The CDR3 spans 13 residues. The CDR3, as DNA: TGCAGCGTTCGGGCAGGGGGCACAGATACGCAGTATTTT. It is translated as CSVRAGGTDTQYF.

V is TRBV12-3 or TRBV12-4 and J is TRBJ2-7, with D tentatively TRBD2 (5 bases). V dropped 3 bases and J dropped 3 bases, with 9 bases sitting between them. The CDR3 totals 13 residues. The CDR3 spells CASSLRALYEQYF. Written as DNA, the CDR3 is TGTGCCAGCAGTTTGAGGGCGCTCTACGAGCAGTACTTC.

The rearrangement joins TRBV10-1 to TRBJ2-1; D possibly matches TRBD1 or TRBD2 (5 bases each). V was trimmed by 5 bases and J by 6 bases, leaving 17 bases between them. Germline loops: CDR1 WNHNN, CDR2 SYGVQD (reference sequence). This CDR3 is 15 amino acids long. This chain's CDR3 is CASSKIEVGVNEQFF. CDR3 sequence (DNA): TGCGCCAGCAGTAAGATCGAAGTGGGGGTCAATGAGCAGTTCTTC.

V is TRBV18 and J is TRBJ2-4; 13 bases match TRBD2. Germline lookup yields CDR1 KGHSH and CDR2 LQKENI. This CDR3 region has 19 residues. Germline trimming cut 3 bases from V and 0 bases from J; bases unmatched to any gene: 8. As DNA, the CDR3 is TGTGCCAGCTCACCCGGGACTAGCGGGAACCGACTAGCCAAAAACATTCAGTACTTC. This sequence encodes CASSPGTSGNRLAKNIQYF.

This clone was recorded only once. The chain recombines TRBV5-8 with TRBJ2-7, with D uncertain. The CDR3 totals 11 residues. Germline-derived CDR1 and CDR2 are SGHTS and YDEGEE. The V gene lost 1 base and the J gene lost 3 bases, with 2 bases spanning the gap. CDR3 DNA: TGTGCCAGCAGCTTGCACTACGAGCAGTACTTC. Translated, it gives CASSLHYEQYF.

The CDR3 coding sequence is TGTGCCAGCAAGTCACAGGGATTCTCCGGGGAGCTGTTTTTT. It specifies CASKSQGFSGELFF. The J gene is TRBJ2-2, the V gene TRBV27; tentative D call: TRBD1 (6 bases). The germline gives CDR1 MNHEY, CDR2 SMNVEV (reference sequence). This CDR3 has 14 amino acids. Trimming cost V 7 bases and J 6 bases, with 15 bases left between them.

This sequence joins TRBV7-9 and TRBJ1-2, with 7 positions matching TRBD1. V shed 2 bases and J 4 bases; nucleotides not matched to a gene: 7. CDR3 size: 15 residues. CDR1 is SEHNR, CDR2 FQNEAQ, per germline (reference sequence). CDR3 loop: CASSLLTGSSYGYTF. In DNA form, the CDR3 reads TGTGCCAGCAGCTTATTGACAGGGAGTAGCTATGGCTACACCTTC.

Comment on this clone: The junction shows a germline mismatch at one end, possibly a read error. J is TRBJ1-1 and V is TRBV2; D might be TRBD1 (5 bases). The length of the CDR3 is 13 residues. Looked up from germline, CDR1 is SNHLY and CDR2 is FYNNEI. The CDR3 nucleotides read TGTGCCAGCCACCTGACGGGACCCACTGGAGCTTTCTTT. This translates into CASHLTGPTGAFF.

The chain combines TRBV7-2 with TRBJ1-5; D gene ambiguous. Germline-derived CDR1 and CDR2 are SGHTA and FQGNSA. The CDR3 extends over 14 amino acids. V lost 10 bases to trimming and J lost 0 bases, with 13 bases between them. In DNA form, the CDR3 reads TGTGCCACTAGAGAGGCCCATAGCAATCAGCCCCAGCATTTT. It is translated as CATREAHSNQPQHF.

CDR3 bases: TGTGCCAGCAGTTTTATGGGAGGAGAAGGCTACACCTTC. Translated, it gives CASSFMGGEGYTF. The genes are TRBV6-5 and TRBJ1-2; D unclear. The CDR3 is made up of 13 amino acids. Looked up from germline, CDR1 is MNHEY and CDR2 is SVGAGI. Trimming removed 4 bases from V and 8 bases from J, with 14 bases in between.

The chain employs TRBV3-1 (or the pseudogene TRBV3-2) and TRBJ2-1, with D unclear. This CDR3 is built from 14 residues. Trimming shortened V by 10 bases and J by 0 bases, and 13 bases separated the two germline ends. Germline-derived CDR1 and CDR2 are LGHDT and YNNKEL (reference sequence). The chain's CDR3 is CATGPKSSYNEQFF. In nucleotides, the CDR3 is TGTGCCACCGGCCCGAAGAGCTCCTACAATGAGCAGTTCTTC.

The DNA of the CDR3 is TGTGCCAGCAGTCTAATCAAGAACACTGAAGCTTTCTTT. Its translation is CASSLIKNTEAFF. The chain carries TRBV6-5 and TRBJ1-1; the D is unclear. Trimming pared 5 bases from V and 1 base from J, leaving 8 bases between. Per germline, CDR1 MNHEY and CDR2 SVGAGI. There are 13 residues in the CDR3.

V and J are TRBV28 and TRBJ1-2, with D perhaps matching TRBD1 (5 bases). V gave up 3 bases and J gave up 3 bases, with 11 bases separating them. The germline CDR1 and CDR2 sequences are MDHEN and SYDVKM. This CDR3 contains 14 residues. CDR3 coding DNA: TGTGCCAGCAGTTTGCCCAGGGCGGACTATGGCTACACCTTC. It yields the protein CASSLPRADYGYTF.

The chain is built from TRBV4-3 and TRBJ1-3; TRBD1 is a possible D gene (6 bases). CDR3 length equals 16 residues. Germline values: CDR1 LGHNA, CDR2 YSLEER. Between the trimmed V and J ends, which lost 1 base and 0 bases, there was a span of 10 bases. CDR3 region: CASSQATGSSGNTIYF. The CDR3, as DNA: TGCGCCAGCAGCCAAGCTACAGGGAGCTCTGGAAACACCATATATTTT.

The chain has TRBV7-8 and TRBJ1-1; TRBD1 matches 11 bases. The CDR3 contains 17 residues. Per germline, CDR1 SGHVS and CDR2 FQNEAQ. V trimming: 0 bases; J trimming: 5 bases; junction bases outside the gene matches: 8. The CDR3 here is CASSLARNRDRGTEAFF. CDR3 DNA: TGTGCCAGCAGCTTAGCGCGTAACCGGGACAGGGGGACTGAAGCTTTCTTT. The whole variable domain, filled in from reference TRBV7-8 and TRBJ1-1, reads GAGVSQSPRYKVAKRGQDVALRCDPISGHVSLFWYQQALGQGPEFLTYFQNEAQLDKSGLPSDRFFAERPEGSVSTLKIQRTQQEDSAVYLCASSLARNRDRGTEAFFGQGTRLTVV.

V gene TRBV9 combines with J gene TRBJ2-1; D is undetermined. Germline V gene data show CDR1 as SGDLS and CDR2 as YYNGEE. V was shortened by 0 bases and J by 5 bases, with 6 bases between the two germline ends. This CDR3 is built from 13 residues. In DNA form, the CDR3 reads TGTGCCAGCAGCGTAGCTGGCAACAATGAGCAGTTCTTC. Translated: CASSVAGNNEQFF.

The chain couples TRBV10-3 to TRBJ2-7; TRBD1 aligns across 7 bases. CDR1 is ENHRY and CDR2 is SYGVKD in the germline V gene. The CDR3 loop spans 14 amino acids. The V gene end was trimmed by 8 bases and the J gene end by 6 bases; junction bases not matched to a gene: 13. The CDR3 sequence is CAIQSSGQTSEQYF. The CDR3 DNA follows: TGTGCCATCCAGTCCTCGGGACAGACCAGCGAGCAGTACTTC.

The chain is built from TRBV6-5 and TRBJ2-1; no firm D call. V lost 2 bases, J lost 9 bases, and 14 bases lay in between. The V gene's germline CDR1 is MNHEY and CDR2 SVGAGI. CDR3 length equals 14 residues. The CDR3 is CASSYPGQRREQFF. DNA for the CDR3: TGTGCCAGCAGTTACCCAGGTCAAAGGCGTGAGCAGTTCTTC.

The chain has TRBV7-3 and TRBJ2-4, with a possible D match to TRBD2 (5 bases). This CDR3 is 15 amino acids long. The V gene's germline CDR1 is SGHTA and CDR2 FQGTGA. V lost 5 bases, J lost 6 bases, and 17 bases lay in between. CDR3 in DNA: TGTGCCAGCAGCCCTACTGGTGGCGGAGGAAACATTCAGTACTTC. It codes for CASSPTGGGGNIQYF.

This clone is a singleton in its sample. The chain couples TRBV6-5 to TRBJ1-1; D is unclear. The CDR3 loop spans 14 amino acids. Per germline, CDR1 MNHEY and CDR2 SVGAGI. Trimming shortened V by 9 bases and J by 6 bases, and 20 bases separated the two germline ends. The CDR3 DNA reads as TGTGCCAGTCTTCCGAGGGCCGGGAGGGCTGAAGCTTTCTTT. Translation gives CASLPRAGRAEAFF.